This entry describes one T cell receptor (beta chain). These data come from a study of T cell changes during pregnancy in multiple sclerosis. Produced via immunoSEQ multiplex PCR; TCRdb's table is partial and in-frame only. The sample consists of under 120,000 clones, approximately 90% of them appearing once. This sample comprised peripheral blood, obtained after pregnancy. The sequence derives from a female donor with multiple sclerosis, enrolled in a pregnancy study.

The CDR3 protein is CAISEGVAGLENEQYF. The CDR3 DNA is TGTGCCATCAGTGAAGGAGTAGCGGGGCTTGAGAACGAGCAGTACTTC. The rearrangement links TRBV10-3 to TRBJ2-5; 8 bases agree with TRBD2. The J call is uncertain, as TRBJ2-7 better fits the DNA end. Looked up from germline, CDR1 is ENHRY and CDR2 is SYGVKD. The CDR3 covers 16 residues.